A single sample is the source of the 23 T cell receptor beta chains below, sequenced in a study of T cell responses to AZD1222 COVID-19 vaccine. Method: immunoSEQ multiplex PCR; TCRdb's copy keeps in-frame clones and lacks some. The table lists around 78,000 clones, roughly 87% of them singletons. The source material was peripheral blood, sampled on day 0 of AZD1222 vaccination. These receptors were taken from an adult in good health.

The chain has TRBV30 and TRBJ1-6; D uncertain. Germline-derived CDR1 and CDR2 are GTSNPN and SVGIG (reference sequence). V gave up 1 base and J gave up 7 bases, with 14 bases separating them. The CDR3 is 15 residues long. CDR3 DNA sequence: TGTGCCTGGAGTGGGACGGTTTGGGTGAATTCACCCCTCCACTTT. It codes for CAWSGTVWVNSPLHF.

Only a few counts were recorded for this clone. The chain is built from TRBV4-2 and TRBJ2-5, with D hard to call. The CDR3 spans 15 residues. Germline V gene data show CDR1 as LGHNA and CDR2 as YNFKEQ. V lost 2 bases to trimming and J lost 0 bases, with 10 bases between them. The CDR3 loop is CASSQSTVYQETQYF. As DNA, the CDR3 is TGTGCCAGCAGCCAATCAACTGTCTACCAAGAGACCCAGTACTTC.

J is TRBJ1-2 and V is TRBV4-3, with D perhaps TRBD1 (5 bases). The ends were cut back, 1 base at V and 1 base at J, with 10 bases in the middle. Looked up from germline, CDR1 is LGHNA and CDR2 is YSLEER. The CDR3 consists of 15 residues. CDR3 DNA: TGCGCCAGCAGCCAAGGTGGGGCTAGTAACTATGGCTACACCTTC. Protein product: CASSQGGASNYGYTF.

This chain connects TRBV4-1 to TRBJ1-1; D gene ambiguous. Germline V gene lookup returns CDR1 MGHRA and CDR2 YSYEKL. Trimming cost V 1 base and J 1 base, with 10 bases left between them. The CDR3 consists of 15 residues. CDR3 loop: CASSQGGQRNTEAFF. CDR3 DNA: TGCGCCAGCAGCCAAGGGGGTCAGCGGAACACTGAAGCTTTCTTT.

The rearrangement links TRBV9 to TRBJ2-1, with TRBD1 as a possible D gene (6 bases). The CDR3 extends over 14 amino acids. The germline CDR1 and CDR2 sequences are SGDLS and YYNGEE. Trimming left V 0 bases short and J 7 bases short, with 11 bases between. This chain's CDR3 is CASSVGGGMNEQFF. The CDR3 region has the DNA TGTGCCAGCAGCGTAGGAGGGGGAATGAATGAGCAGTTCTTC.

This sequence joins TRBV5-5 and TRBJ1-2; 12 bases map to TRBD1. The length of the CDR3 is 15 residues. With 7 bases clipped from V and 8 bases from J, the junction kept 12 bases outside the gene matches. Germline-derived CDR1 and CDR2 are SGHKS and YYEKEE (reference sequence). Here the CDR3 reads CASEALGTGGRGYTF. CDR3 bases: TGTGCCAGCGAAGCTTTAGGGACAGGGGGCCGGGGCTACACCTTC.

The chain is built from TRBV11-2 and TRBJ1-4; no firm D call. Germline lookup yields CDR1 SGHAT and CDR2 FQNNGV. The ends were cut back, 1 base at V and 7 bases at J, with 13 bases in the middle. This CDR3 is 15 amino acids long. The CDR3 DNA reads as TGTGCCAGCAGCTTAGCCTGGCGTGAGCGTGAAAAACTGTTTTTT. Protein sequence: CASSLAWREREKLFF.

The chain uses TRBV24-1 and TRBJ2-3; 7 nucleotides line up with TRBD1. V lost 4 bases and J lost 8; bases outside the gene matches: 5. Germline CDR1 KGHDR, CDR2 SFDVKD. The CDR3 totals 13 residues. The CDR3 loop is CATSDRNRGTQYF. As DNA, the CDR3 is TGTGCCACCAGTGACCGAAACAGGGGTACGCAGTATTTT.

The genes are TRBV10-3 and TRBJ1-5; D is perhaps TRBD1 (5 bases). Deletions cut 6 bases from V and 3 bases from J, with 12 bases between. The V gene's germline CDR1 is ENHRY and CDR2 SYGVKD. The CDR3 consists of 14 residues. This CDR3 reads CAIRGGDLNQPQHF. CDR3 coding DNA: TGTGCCATCAGGGGGGGGGACCTCAATCAGCCCCAGCATTTT.

The chain has TRBV29-1 and TRBJ2-5; possible D gene TRBD1, 7 bases. Trimming removed 0 bases at V and 4 bases at J, with 15 bases between. The CDR3 is made up of 15 amino acids. Germline V gene data show CDR1 as SQVTM and CDR2 as ANQGSEA. The CDR3 sequence: CSVEDPTGRRETQYF. In DNA, the CDR3 is TGCAGCGTTGAAGACCCGACAGGGAGGAGAGAGACCCAGTACTTC.

The chain is built from TRBV9 and TRBJ2-1; 12 bases align to TRBD2. The CDR3 runs to 14 residues. Germline CDR1 SGDLS, CDR2 YYNGEE. Losses at the gene ends were 4 bases for V and 9 bases for J; bases not matched to a gene: 5. As DNA, the CDR3 is TGTGCCAGCAGCCTAGCGGGGGGGCCGGTTGAGCAGTTCTTC. Translation: CASSLAGGPVEQFF.

The J gene is TRBJ1-1, the V gene TRBV4-3; D perhaps matches TRBD1 (6 bases). The CDR3 covers 14 residues. V was clipped by 3 bases and J by 5 bases, with 13 bases between them. Germline CDR1 and CDR2: LGHNA and YSLEER. The chain's CDR3 is CASSQYHRGTEAFF. The CDR3 DNA sequence: TGCGCCAGCAGCCAGTACCATAGGGGGACTGAAGCTTTCTTT.

The chain's CDR3 is CASSTSGTGDEQYF. In DNA, the CDR3 is TGTGCCAGCAGTACATCCGGGACAGGGGACGAGCAGTACTTC. The chain links TRBV6-2 or TRBV6-3 to TRBJ2-7; TRBD1 agrees at 10 bases. The CDR3 runs 14 residues. J was trimmed by 5 bases and V by 5 bases; bases with no gene match: 6. Germline CDR1 reads MNHEY; CDR2 reads SVGEGT.

The CDR3 DNA follows: TGCGCCAGCAGCTTGGGAGAATTTCCAGGCACAGATACGCAGTATTTT. Amino acid sequence: CASSLGEFPGTDTQYF. This rearrangement joins TRBV5-1 to TRBJ2-3; D is uncertain. The germline CDR1 and CDR2 sequences are SGHRS and YFSETQ. This CDR3 has 16 amino acids. With 0 bases removed from V and 1 base from J, the gap between germline ends came to 12 bases.

The genes are TRBV6-2 or TRBV6-3 and TRBJ2-2; a weak D match, TRBD2 (5 bases). The CDR3 is 13 residues long. Germline V gene data show CDR1 as MNHEY and CDR2 as SVGEGT. Trimming took 6 bases from V and 5 from J, leaving 10 bases between them. The CDR3 reads CASSPSGTGELFF. DNA for the CDR3: TGTGCCAGCAGCCCATCGGGAACCGGGGAGCTGTTTTTT.

This clone was observed a few times. The rearrangement joins TRBV6-4 to TRBJ2-1; TRBD2 matches 7 bases. The CDR3 consists of 14 residues. J lost 5 bases, V lost 10 bases, and 11 bases had no gene match. The germline gives CDR1 MRHNA, CDR2 SNTAGT. CDR3 region: CAIPASGDHNEQFF. CDR3 nucleotides: TGTGCCATCCCCGCTAGCGGTGACCACAATGAGCAGTTCTTC.

This chain links TRBV24-1 with TRBJ2-3; D may be TRBD1 or TRBD2 (5 bases each). The CDR3 consists of 15 residues. Trimming left V 5 bases short and J 6 bases short, with 17 bases between. Per the germline V gene, CDR1 is KGHDR and CDR2 is SFDVKD. The CDR3 loop reads CATSGWGPEGDTQYF. In nucleotides, the CDR3 is TGTGCCACCAGTGGTTGGGGACCTGAAGGGGATACGCAGTATTTT.

The J gene is TRBJ2-7, the V gene TRBV11-2; weak D call: TRBD2 (6 bases). This CDR3 is built from 14 residues. Germline values: CDR1 SGHAT, CDR2 FQNNGV. V was clipped by 1 base and J by 2 bases, with 9 bases between them. CDR3 sequence (DNA): TGTGCCAGCAGCTTAGGTGGGGGGACCTACGAGCAGTACTTC. Its protein is CASSLGGGTYEQYF.

The J gene is TRBJ1-2, the V gene TRBV30; tentatively, D is TRBD1 (6 bases). Trimming took 2 bases from V and 4 from J, leaving 11 bases between them. This CDR3 contains 13 residues. The V gene's germline CDR1 is GTSNPN and CDR2 SVGIG (reference sequence). CDR3 sequence (DNA): TGTGCCTGGAGTAGGAACAGGGTCTATGGCTACACCTTC. Protein sequence: CAWSRNRVYGYTF.

The chain combines TRBV27 with TRBJ2-3; 9 bases fit TRBD2. The CDR3 is 17 amino acids. Germline assignment: CDR1 MNHEY and CDR2 SMNVEV (reference sequence). Germline trimming cut 4 bases from V and 2 bases from J; bases unmatched to any gene: 10. CDR3 nucleotides: TGTGCCAGCAGTTCCACCTTAGCGGGAGACTACACAGATACGCAGTATTTT. It specifies CASSSTLAGDYTDTQYF.

The chain recombines TRBV20-1 with TRBJ1-6, with TRBD1 matching 9 bases. The CDR3 totals 18 residues. Trimming cost V 3 bases and J 4 bases; bases outside gene matches: 13. CDR1 is DFQATT, CDR2 SNEGSKA, per germline (reference sequence). CDR3 coding DNA: TGCAGTGCTAGTCTACAGGGGGCCTCTAAGATATATAATTCACCCCTCCACTTT. As protein: CSASLQGASKIYNSPLHF.

The chain employs TRBV24-1 and TRBJ1-1; 7 bases align to TRBD1. CDR3 length: 14 residues. The germline V gene has CDR1 KGHDR and CDR2 SFDVKD. With V trimmed by 1 base and J by 10 bases, 8 bases remained unmatched. DNA for the CDR3: TGTGCCACCAGTGATTTCCACAGTACAGGGGTAGCTTTCTTT. This encodes CATSDFHSTGVAFF.

This clone was seen only once. This rearrangement joins TRBV5-6 to TRBJ1-6; D is perhaps TRBD1 (6 bases). This CDR3 is 16 amino acids long. Germline V CDR1 and CDR2: SGHDT, YYEEEE. The V and J ends lost 4 bases and 8 bases respectively, with 19 bases between them. The CDR3, as DNA: TGTGCCAGCAGCGGTTACGGGACACTCAGCTATTCACCCCTCCACTTT. Translation gives CASSGYGTLSYSPLHF.